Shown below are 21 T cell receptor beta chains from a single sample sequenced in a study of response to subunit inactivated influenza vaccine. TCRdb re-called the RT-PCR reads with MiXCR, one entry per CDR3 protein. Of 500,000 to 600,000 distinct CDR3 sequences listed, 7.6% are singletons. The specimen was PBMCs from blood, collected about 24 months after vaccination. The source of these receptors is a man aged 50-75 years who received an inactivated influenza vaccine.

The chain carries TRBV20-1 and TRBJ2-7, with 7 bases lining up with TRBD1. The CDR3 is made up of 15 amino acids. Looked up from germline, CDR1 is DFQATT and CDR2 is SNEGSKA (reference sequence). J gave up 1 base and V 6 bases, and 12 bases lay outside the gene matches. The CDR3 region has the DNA TGCAGTGCCCCCTTTCGGGGACAGACATCCTACGAGCAGTACTTC. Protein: CSAPFRGQTSYEQYF.

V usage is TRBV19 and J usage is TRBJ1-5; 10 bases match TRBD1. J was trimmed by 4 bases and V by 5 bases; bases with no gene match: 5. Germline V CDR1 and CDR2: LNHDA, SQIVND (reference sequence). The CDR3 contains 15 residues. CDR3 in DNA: TGTGCCAGTAGTGCGGACAGGGGGGGGAATCAGCCCCAGCATTTT. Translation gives CASSADRGGNQPQHF.

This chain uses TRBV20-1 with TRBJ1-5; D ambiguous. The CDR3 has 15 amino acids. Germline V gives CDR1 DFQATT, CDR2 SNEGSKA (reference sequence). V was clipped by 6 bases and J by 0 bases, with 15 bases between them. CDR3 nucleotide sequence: TGCAGTGCGCGCCTCCTCCGGTATAGCAATCAGCCCCAGCATTTT. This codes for CSARLLRYSNQPQHF.

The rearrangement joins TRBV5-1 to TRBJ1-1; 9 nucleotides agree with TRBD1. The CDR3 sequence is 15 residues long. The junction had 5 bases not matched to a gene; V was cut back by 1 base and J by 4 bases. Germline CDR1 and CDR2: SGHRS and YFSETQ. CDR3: CASSLWGQGSTEAFF. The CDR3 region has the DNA TGCGCCAGCAGCTTGTGGGGACAGGGCAGCACTGAAGCTTTCTTT. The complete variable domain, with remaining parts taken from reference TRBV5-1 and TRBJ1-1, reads KAGVTQTPRYLIKTRGQQVTLSCSPISGHRSVSWYQQTPGQGLQFLFEYFSETQRNKGNFPGRFSGRQFSNSRSEMNVSTLELGDSALYLCASSLWGQGSTEAFFGQGTRLTVV.

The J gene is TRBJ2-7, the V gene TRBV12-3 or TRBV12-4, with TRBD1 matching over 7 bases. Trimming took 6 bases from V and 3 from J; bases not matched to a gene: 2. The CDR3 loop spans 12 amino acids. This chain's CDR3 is CASRGQSYEQYF. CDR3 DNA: TGTGCCAGCAGGGGACAGAGCTACGAGCAGTACTTC.

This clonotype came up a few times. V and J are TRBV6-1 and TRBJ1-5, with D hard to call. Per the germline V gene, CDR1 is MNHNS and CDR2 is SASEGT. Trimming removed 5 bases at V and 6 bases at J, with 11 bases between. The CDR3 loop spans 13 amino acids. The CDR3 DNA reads TGTGCCAGCAGTACGCACTCTCTTCAGCCCCAGCATTTT. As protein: CASSTHSLQPQHF.

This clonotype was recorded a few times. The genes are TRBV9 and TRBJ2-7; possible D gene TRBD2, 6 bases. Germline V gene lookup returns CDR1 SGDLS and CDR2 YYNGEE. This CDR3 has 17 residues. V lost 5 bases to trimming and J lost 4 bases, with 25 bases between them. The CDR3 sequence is CASSDSRGYPPTYEQYF. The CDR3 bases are TGTGCCAGCAGTGACTCACGGGGGTACCCCCCTACATACGAGCAGTACTTC. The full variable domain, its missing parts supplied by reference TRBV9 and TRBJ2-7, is DSGVTQTPKHLITATGQRVTLRCSPRSGDLSVYWYQQSLDQGLQFLIQYYNGEERAKGNILERFSAQQFPDLHSELNLSSLELGDSALYFCASSDSRGYPPTYEQYFGPGTRLTVT.

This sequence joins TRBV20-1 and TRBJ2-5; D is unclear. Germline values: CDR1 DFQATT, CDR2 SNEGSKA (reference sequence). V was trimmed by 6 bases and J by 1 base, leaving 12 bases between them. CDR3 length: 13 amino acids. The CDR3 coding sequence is TGCAGTGCCACGACTCCGATCCAAGAGACCCAGTACTTC. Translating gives CSATTPIQETQYF.

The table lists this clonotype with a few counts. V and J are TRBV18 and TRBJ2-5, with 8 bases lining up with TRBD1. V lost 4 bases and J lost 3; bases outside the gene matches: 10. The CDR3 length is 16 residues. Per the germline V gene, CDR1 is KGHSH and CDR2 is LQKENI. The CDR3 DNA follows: TGTGCCAGCTCACTTTCGAGACAGGGGTGGAAAGAGACCCAGTACTTC. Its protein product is CASSLSRQGWKETQYF.

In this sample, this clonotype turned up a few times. The CDR3 coding sequence is TGTGCCAGCAGCAACCTGAGGGGGGACAGACACAATAACTATGGCTACACCTTC. Amino acids: CASSNLRGDRHNNYGYTF. The gene calls are TRBV3-1 and TRBJ1-2; 7 nucleotides agree with TRBD1. The CDR3 runs 18 residues. Trimming cost V 5 bases and J 1 base; bases outside gene matches: 16. Germline V lookup: CDR1 LGHDT, CDR2 YNNKEL (reference sequence).

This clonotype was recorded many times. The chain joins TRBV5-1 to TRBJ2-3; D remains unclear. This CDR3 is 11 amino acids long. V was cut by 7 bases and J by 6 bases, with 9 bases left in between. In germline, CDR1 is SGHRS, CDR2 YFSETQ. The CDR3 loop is CASSGRDTQYF. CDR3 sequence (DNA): TGCGCCAGCTCGGGTCGTGATACGCAGTATTTT. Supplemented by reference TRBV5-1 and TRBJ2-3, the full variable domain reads KAGVTQTPRYLIKTRGQQVTLSCSPISGHRSVSWYQQTPGQGLQFLFEYFSETQRNKGNFPGRFSGRQFSNSRSEMNVSTLELGDSALYLCASSGRDTQYFGPGTRLTVL.

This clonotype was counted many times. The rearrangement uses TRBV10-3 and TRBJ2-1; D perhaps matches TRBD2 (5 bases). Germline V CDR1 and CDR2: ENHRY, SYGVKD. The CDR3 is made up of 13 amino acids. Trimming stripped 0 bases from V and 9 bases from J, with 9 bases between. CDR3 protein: CAISESLGIEQFF. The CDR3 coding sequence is TGTGCCATCAGTGAGTCGCTCGGGATTGAGCAGTTCTTC.

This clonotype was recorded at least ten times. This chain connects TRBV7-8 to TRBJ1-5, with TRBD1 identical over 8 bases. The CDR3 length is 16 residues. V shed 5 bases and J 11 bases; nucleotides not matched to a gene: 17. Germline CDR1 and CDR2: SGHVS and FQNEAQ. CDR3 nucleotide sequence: TGTGCCAGCAGCCCGGGGTGGGCAGGGGGCAAATTAGCCCAGCATTTT. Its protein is CASSPGWAGGKLAQHF.

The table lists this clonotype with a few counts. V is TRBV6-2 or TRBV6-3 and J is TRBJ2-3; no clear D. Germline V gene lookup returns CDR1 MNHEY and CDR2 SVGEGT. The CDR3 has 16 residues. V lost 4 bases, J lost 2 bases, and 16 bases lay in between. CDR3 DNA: TGTGCCAGCAGTTCCCGGACCTACTACTACACAGATACGCAGTATTTT. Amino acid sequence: CASSSRTYYYTDTQYF.

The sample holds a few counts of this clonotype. The chain's CDR3 is CASSPLASNRGTKNIQYF. The CDR3 nucleotides are TGTGCCAGCTCACCTCTGGCCTCCAATAGGGGGACCAAAAACATTCAGTACTTC. The chain joins TRBV18 to TRBJ2-4, with D possibly being TRBD1 (6 bases). The V end lost 3 bases, the J end lost 2 bases, and 20 bases lay between the germline ends. Germline V CDR1 and CDR2: KGHSH, LQKENI. This CDR3 spans 18 amino acids.

As DNA, the CDR3 is TGTGCCAGCAGCCCTGGGGTCCTCTGCTACGAGCAGTACTTC. It translates to CASSPGVLCYEQYF. This chain links TRBV5-8 with TRBJ2-7; no definite D call. Germline values: CDR1 SGHTS, CDR2 YDEGEE. Trimming shortened V by 4 bases and J by 3 bases, and 14 bases separated the two germline ends. The CDR3 has 14 residues. Variable domain in full (rest from reference TRBV5-8 and TRBJ2-7): EAGVTQSPTHLIKTRGQQATLRCSPISGHTSVYWYQQALGLGLQFLLWYDEGEERNRGNFPPRFSGRQFPNYSSELNVNALELEDSALYLCASSPGVLCYEQYFGPGTRLTVT.

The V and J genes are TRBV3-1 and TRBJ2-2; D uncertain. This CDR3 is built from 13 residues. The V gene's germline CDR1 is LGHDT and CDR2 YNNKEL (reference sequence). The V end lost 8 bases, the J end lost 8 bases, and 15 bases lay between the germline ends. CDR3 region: CASAEARGGELFF. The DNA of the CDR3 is TGTGCCAGCGCAGAGGCCCGAGGTGGGGAGCTGTTTTTT.

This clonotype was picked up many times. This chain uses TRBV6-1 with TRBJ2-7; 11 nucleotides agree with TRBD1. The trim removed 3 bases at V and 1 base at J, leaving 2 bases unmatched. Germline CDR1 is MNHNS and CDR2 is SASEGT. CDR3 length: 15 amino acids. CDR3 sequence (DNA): TGTGCCAGCAGTGATCGGGACAGGGGGTCCTACGAGCAGTACTTC. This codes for CASSDRDRGSYEQYF.

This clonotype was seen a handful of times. The CDR3 is CASSQEMWSTPYEQYF. CDR3 sequence (DNA): TGTGCCAGCAGCCAAGAGATGTGGTCTACTCCCTACGAGCAGTACTTC. The chain carries TRBV3-1 and TRBJ2-7; D remains unclear. Germline CDR1 is LGHDT and CDR2 is YNNKEL (reference sequence). The CDR3 has 16 amino acids. The V end was cut by 0 bases, the J end by 2 bases, with 14 bases between.

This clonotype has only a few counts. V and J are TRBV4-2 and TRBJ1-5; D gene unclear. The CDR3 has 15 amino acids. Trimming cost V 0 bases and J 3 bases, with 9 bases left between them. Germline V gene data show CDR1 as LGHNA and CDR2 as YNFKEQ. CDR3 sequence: CASSQDRGANQPQHF. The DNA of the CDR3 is TGTGCCAGCAGCCAAGATCGGGGTGCCAATCAGCCCCAGCATTTT.

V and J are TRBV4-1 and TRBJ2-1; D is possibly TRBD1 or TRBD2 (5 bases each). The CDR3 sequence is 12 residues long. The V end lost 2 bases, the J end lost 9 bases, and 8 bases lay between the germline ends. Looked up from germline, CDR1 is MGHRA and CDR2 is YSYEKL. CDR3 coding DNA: TGCGCCAGCAGCCAACGGGACCCTGAGCAGTTCTTC. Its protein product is CASSQRDPEQFF.